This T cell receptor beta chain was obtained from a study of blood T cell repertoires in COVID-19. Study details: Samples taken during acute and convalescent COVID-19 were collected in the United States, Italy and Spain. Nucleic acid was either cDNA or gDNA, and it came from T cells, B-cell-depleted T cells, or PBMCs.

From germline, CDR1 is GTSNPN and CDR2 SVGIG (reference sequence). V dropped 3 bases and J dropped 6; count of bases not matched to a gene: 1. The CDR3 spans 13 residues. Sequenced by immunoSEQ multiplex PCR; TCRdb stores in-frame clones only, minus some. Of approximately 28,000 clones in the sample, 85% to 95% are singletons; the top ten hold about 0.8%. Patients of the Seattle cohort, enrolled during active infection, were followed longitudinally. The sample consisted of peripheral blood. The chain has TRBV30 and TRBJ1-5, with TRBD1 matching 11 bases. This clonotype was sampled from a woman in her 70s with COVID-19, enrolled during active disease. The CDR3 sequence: CAWRGQGGQPQHF. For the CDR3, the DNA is TGTGCCTGGAGGGGACAGGGGGGTCAGCCCCAGCATTTT.